This T cell receptor beta chain was recorded in a study of blood T cell repertoires in COVID-19. Overall study: T cells, B-cell-depleted T cells, or PBMCs provided the cDNA or gDNA that served as material.

In terms of age and location, participants ranged from roughly 18 to 95 years and lived in about 25 US areas. Per the study methods: It was from reference gene primer amplification that nucleated cell counts were estimated. Assay: immunoSEQ multiplex PCR; the TCRdb copy retains only in-frame clones and omits some. V and J calls and clone size are those listed in that table; D and trimming were worked out from the DNA. Of 200,000 to 250,000 clones listed, around 82% were seen once; the top ten hold roughly 4.3%. The source is a man aged 30 to 45 with acute COVID-19. Sequencing was carried out using PBMCs or T cells enriched from blood (not recorded which).

CDR3: CASSSTTGALDNSPLHF. CDR3 in DNA: TGTGCCAGCAGCTCTACGACAGGAGCCTTAGATAATTCACCCCTCCACTTT. The chain has TRBV9 and TRBJ1-6, with D perhaps matching TRBD1 (6 bases). Deletions cut 4 bases from V and 5 bases from J, with 19 bases between. Germline CDR1 and CDR2: SGDLS and YYNGEE. The CDR3 sequence is 17 residues long.